This is a list of T cell receptor beta chains from one sample in a study of T cell repertoires in cytomegalovirus infection. What these receptors recognize is not known. TCRdb passed the reads through MiXCR, listing each CDR3 protein once. The table shows hundreds of thousands of distinct CDR3 sequences, with 30% to 35% occurring only once. The material was cultured CD8+ T cells from PBMCs, obtained from culture after CMV antigen stimulation. The receptors were gathered from a human donor in good health (CMV status not recorded). Some clones in this sample may be carry-over from other donors' samples. Both conserved end residues are part of each CDR3. D genes are given only for firm matches. For some rows the clone size is stated as once, few or many, or as a class when expanded; others skip it.

abundance: NA; v_gene: TRBV7-9; d_gene: NA; j_gene: TRBJ2-5; CDR3nt: TGTGCCACGTCCGCAGTACAAGAGACCCAGTACTTC; CDR3aa: CATSAVQETQYF
abundance: few; v_gene: TRBV12-3/TRBV12-4; d_gene: NA; j_gene: TRBJ1-2; CDR3nt: TGTGCCAGCAGTTTAGGACCGGGGGTGGGGCCTAACTATGGCTACACCTTC; CDR3aa: CASSLGPGVGPNYGYTF
abundance: few; v_gene: TRBV7-9; d_gene: NA; j_gene: TRBJ1-4; CDR3nt: TGTGCCAGCAGCCAGCGGGGTACTAATGAAAAACTGTTTTTT; CDR3aa: CASSQRGTNEKLFF
abundance: NA; v_gene: TRBV20-1; d_gene: NA; j_gene: TRBJ1-2; CDR3nt: TGCAGTGCTAGGGGGGGGGAGTATGGTGGCTACACCTTC; CDR3aa: CSARGGEYGGYTF
abundance: few; v_gene: TRBV7-9; d_gene: TRBD1; j_gene: TRBJ1-4; CDR3nt: TGTGCCAGCAGCTTAGGACAGGGCCAATCCGTGAAACTGTTTTTT; CDR3aa: CASSLGQGQSVKLFF
abundance: NA; v_gene: TRBV12-3/TRBV12-4; d_gene: NA; j_gene: TRBJ1-2; CDR3nt: TGTGCCAGCAGTGCCACAGCTTATGGCTACACCTTC; CDR3aa: CASSATAYGYTF
abundance: few; v_gene: TRBV4-3; d_gene: NA; j_gene: TRBJ2-3; CDR3nt: TGCGCCAGCAGCCACGGGCTCCAACGGGGAGATACGCAGTATTTT; CDR3aa: CASSHGLQRGDTQYF
abundance: NA; v_gene: TRBV7-6; d_gene: NA; j_gene: TRBJ1-1; CDR3nt: TGTGCCAGCAGCTCGAAACTGAACACTGAAGCTTTCTTT; CDR3aa: CASSSKLNTEAFF
abundance: once; v_gene: TRBV6-2/TRBV6-3; d_gene: TRBD1; j_gene: TRBJ1-2; CDR3nt: TGTGCCAGCAACCCGGGACAGGACTATGGCTACACCTTC; CDR3aa: CASNPGQDYGYTF
abundance: NA; v_gene: TRBV7-9; d_gene: TRBD1; j_gene: TRBJ2-1; CDR3nt: TGTGCCAGCAGCGGAATGACAGGGGTTGAGCAGTTCTTC; CDR3aa: CASSGMTGVEQFF
abundance: few; v_gene: TRBV6-5; d_gene: NA; j_gene: TRBJ1-1; CDR3nt: TGTGCCAGCAGTTACTCCCTAGACCCGAACACTGAAGCTTTCTTT; CDR3aa: CASSYSLDPNTEAFF
abundance: NA; v_gene: TRBV6-1; d_gene: NA; j_gene: TRBJ2-6; CDR3nt: TGTGCCAGCAGTGAAGGGCCATGGACTGATGGGGCCAACGTCCTGACTTTC; CDR3aa: CASSEGPWTDGANVLTF
abundance: few; v_gene: TRBV19; d_gene: NA; j_gene: TRBJ2-1; CDR3nt: TGTGCCAGTAGTATAATGGTATACAATGAGCAGTTCTTC; CDR3aa: CASSIMVYNEQFF
abundance: few; v_gene: TRBV11-2; d_gene: TRBD1; j_gene: TRBJ2-2; CDR3nt: TGTGCCAGCAGCCCCGGGACAGGGTACACCGGGGAGCTGTTTTTT; CDR3aa: CASSPGTGYTGELFF
abundance: few; v_gene: TRBV28; d_gene: NA; j_gene: TRBJ2-1; CDR3nt: TGTGCCAGCAGGATGACAGCTTTCTCCTACAATGAGCAGTTCTTC; CDR3aa: CASRMTAFSYNEQFF
abundance: few; v_gene: TRBV15; d_gene: TRBD1; j_gene: TRBJ1-1; CDR3nt: TGTGCCACCAGCCATTTGACAGGGGACTTCACTGAAGCTTTCTTT; CDR3aa: CATSHLTGDFTEAFF
abundance: few; v_gene: TRBV7-9; d_gene: NA; j_gene: TRBJ2-1; CDR3nt: TGTGCCAGCAGCTTAGAAGAGGGGGGTATCCTTAACCATGAGCAGTTCTTC; CDR3aa: CASSLEEGGILNHEQFF
abundance: NA; v_gene: TRBV7-6; d_gene: TRBD2; j_gene: TRBJ2-1; CDR3nt: TGTGCCAGCAGCTTAAGCGGGGGGCCCGGAGATGAGCAGTTCTTC; CDR3aa: CASSLSGGPGDEQFF
abundance: few; v_gene: TRBV24-1; d_gene: TRBD1; j_gene: TRBJ1-2; CDR3nt: TGTGCCACCAGCGGGGAGTCGAAAACGGGACAGATTAACTATGGCTACACCTTC; CDR3aa: CATSGESKTGQINYGYTF
abundance: once; v_gene: TRBV7-6; d_gene: TRBD2; j_gene: TRBJ2-2; CDR3nt: TGTGCCAGCAGCTTAAAGCGGGGAGACGGGGAGCTGTTTTTT; CDR3aa: CASSLKRGDGELFF
abundance: few; v_gene: TRBV5-6; d_gene: TRBD1; j_gene: TRBJ1-1; CDR3nt: TGTGCCAGCAGGCTCGACAGGGGAGTAGCTTTCTTT; CDR3aa: CASRLDRGVAFF
abundance: few; v_gene: TRBV4-3; d_gene: NA; j_gene: TRBJ1-1; CDR3nt: TGCGCCAGCAGCCTTCCGGGGATAACTGAAGCTTTCTTT; CDR3aa: CASSLPGITEAFF
abundance: NA; v_gene: TRBV5-6; d_gene: NA; j_gene: TRBJ1-1; CDR3nt: TGTGCCAGCAGCCTAACCCCCGGGTGGAACGAAGCTTTCTTT; CDR3aa: CASSLTPGWNEAFF
abundance: NA; v_gene: TRBV27; d_gene: NA; j_gene: TRBJ1-1; CDR3nt: TGTGCCAGCAGTTTATTATGGATCGGGCCAGGGAAACTCCGACCCTTGAACACTGAAGCTTTCTTT; CDR3aa: CASSLLWIGPGKLRPLNTEAFF
abundance: NA; v_gene: TRBV19; d_gene: NA; j_gene: TRBJ1-2; CDR3nt: TGTGCCGCCTTTAAAACCTCCTATGGCTACACCTTC; CDR3aa: CAAFKTSYGYTF
abundance: NA; v_gene: TRBV12-5; d_gene: NA; j_gene: TRBJ1-5; CDR3nt: TGTGCTAGTGGTTACAGGCAGGAGTATAGCAATCAGCCCCAGCATTTT; CDR3aa: CASGYRQEYSNQPQHF
abundance: many; v_gene: TRBV7-2; d_gene: TRBD1; j_gene: TRBJ2-1; CDR3nt: TGTGCCAGCAGCTACGAGGGTGGAGGCAGGGGGAGCTCCTACAATGAGCAGTTCTTC; CDR3aa: CASSYEGGGRGSSYNEQFF
abundance: NA; v_gene: TRBV4-3; d_gene: NA; j_gene: TRBJ1-1; CDR3nt: TGCGCCAGCAGCGAATCAGCGGGACACTGGAACACTGAAGCTTTCTTT; CDR3aa: CASSESAGHWNTEAFF
abundance: NA; v_gene: TRBV27; d_gene: TRBD2; j_gene: TRBJ2-3; CDR3nt: TGTGCCAGCAGTCCCGGGACTAGCGCATATACGCAGTATTTT; CDR3aa: CASSPGTSAYTQYF
abundance: few; v_gene: TRBV6-2/TRBV6-3; d_gene: NA; j_gene: TRBJ2-2; CDR3nt: TGTGCCAGCAGGGCATGGGCAGCGAACACCGGGGAGCTGTTTTTT; CDR3aa: CASRAWAANTGELFF
abundance: NA; v_gene: TRBV4-1; d_gene: NA; j_gene: TRBJ2-1; CDR3nt: TGCGCCAGCAGCCATCCCAGGGGCCCCTACAATGAGCAGTTCTTC; CDR3aa: CASSHPRGPYNEQFF
abundance: NA; v_gene: TRBV5-1; d_gene: TRBD1; j_gene: TRBJ1-1; CDR3nt: TGCGCCAGCAGCTTGGTACCGGACAGGGGGATTTTGGACACTGAAGCTTTCTTT; CDR3aa: CASSLVPDRGILDTEAFF
abundance: few; v_gene: TRBV7-9; d_gene: NA; j_gene: TRBJ2-1; CDR3nt: TGTGCCAGCTCCCCGGAAGTGAGCTCCTACAATGAGCAGTTCTTC; CDR3aa: CASSPEVSSYNEQFF
abundance: few; v_gene: TRBV7-9; d_gene: NA; j_gene: TRBJ2-1; CDR3nt: TGTGCCAGCAGCCGGACGAGGGGCCCCGATTCCTACAATGAGCAGTTCTTC; CDR3aa: CASSRTRGPDSYNEQFF
abundance: NA; v_gene: TRBV27; d_gene: NA; j_gene: TRBJ2-7; CDR3nt: TGTGCCAGCAGTATGGGGACCGAGCAGTACTTC; CDR3aa: CASSMGTEQYF
abundance: few; v_gene: TRBV6-5; d_gene: NA; j_gene: TRBJ2-6; CDR3nt: TGTGCCAGCAGTTCGGTCTTCTCTGGGGCCAACGTCCTGACTTTC; CDR3aa: CASSSVFSGANVLTF
abundance: few; v_gene: TRBV27; d_gene: NA; j_gene: TRBJ2-1; CDR3nt: TGTGCCAGCAGTATACCCAGGTCTAGGGATGGGTCCCCCGCGTCCTACAATGAGCAGTTCTTC; CDR3aa: CASSIPRSRDGSPASYNEQFF
abundance: NA; v_gene: TRBV27; d_gene: TRBD1; j_gene: TRBJ2-7; CDR3nt: TGTGCCAGCAGTGGGACAGGGGGCGGAAACGAGCAGTACTTC; CDR3aa: CASSGTGGGNEQYF
abundance: medium-sized; v_gene: TRBV7-2; d_gene: NA; j_gene: TRBJ1-5; CDR3nt: TGTGCCAGCAGCTTGAACCCCGGACTAAATCAGCCCCAGCATTTT; CDR3aa: CASSLNPGLNQPQHF
abundance: NA; v_gene: TRBV6-5; d_gene: NA; j_gene: TRBJ2-6; CDR3nt: TGTGCCAGCACCTCTGGATCTGGGGCCAACGTCCTGACTTTC; CDR3aa: CASTSGSGANVLTF
abundance: NA; v_gene: TRBV10-3; d_gene: NA; j_gene: TRBJ1-2; CDR3nt: TGTGCCATCAGTGAGTCTCGGGGGTTTAATGGTGGCTACACCTTC; CDR3aa: CAISESRGFNGGYTF
abundance: NA; v_gene: TRBV5-1; d_gene: NA; j_gene: TRBJ2-7; CDR3nt: TGCGCCAGCAGCTTGAGAGATGCGGGATACGAGCAGTACTTC; CDR3aa: CASSLRDAGYEQYF
abundance: NA; v_gene: TRBV7-7; d_gene: NA; j_gene: TRBJ2-3; CDR3nt: TGTGCTAGCAGCCGGACACTGGGTGGAGATACGCAGTATTTT; CDR3aa: CASSRTLGGDTQYF
abundance: few; v_gene: TRBV7-6; d_gene: NA; j_gene: TRBJ2-2; CDR3nt: TGTGCCAGCAGCGACACTCCGGGACAGAACACCGGGGAGCTGTTTTTT; CDR3aa: CASSDTPGQNTGELFF
abundance: few; v_gene: TRBV4-3; d_gene: NA; j_gene: TRBJ1-2; CDR3nt: TGCGCCAGCAGCCAAGATACGGGGTACTATGGCTACACCTTC; CDR3aa: CASSQDTGYYGYTF
abundance: many; v_gene: TRBV7-8; d_gene: TRBD1; j_gene: TRBJ2-1; CDR3nt: TGTGCCAGCAGTAAGAGGGGGACAGGGGAGTATCAGACGGTAGACAATGAGCAGTTCTTC; CDR3aa: CASSKRGTGEYQTVDNEQFF
abundance: once; v_gene: TRBV4-2; d_gene: NA; j_gene: TRBJ2-4; CDR3nt: TGTGCCAGCAGCCAAGACTCAGCCCTTAGCGCCAAAAACATTCAGTACTTC; CDR3aa: CASSQDSALSAKNIQYF
abundance: once; v_gene: TRBV2; d_gene: TRBD1; j_gene: TRBJ1-2; CDR3nt: TGTGCCAGCAGCGGACAGGTAGAAAACTATGGCTACACCTTC; CDR3aa: CASSGQVENYGYTF
abundance: few; v_gene: TRBV27; d_gene: TRBD1; j_gene: TRBJ1-6; CDR3nt: TGTGCCAGCAGTTGGGGACAGGGACTCTCACCCCTCCACTTT; CDR3aa: CASSWGQGLSPLHF
abundance: NA; v_gene: TRBV29-1; d_gene: NA; j_gene: TRBJ2-2; CDR3nt: TGCAGCGTTAATGCCGAGACGAACACCGGGGAGCTGTTTTTT; CDR3aa: CSVNAETNTGELFF
abundance: NA; v_gene: TRBV6-2/TRBV6-3; d_gene: NA; j_gene: TRBJ2-3; CDR3nt: TGTGCCAGCAGTTATCTTCCCAGGTACAGGACAGATACGCAGTATTTT; CDR3aa: CASSYLPRYRTDTQYF
abundance: few; v_gene: TRBV5-4; d_gene: NA; j_gene: TRBJ2-7; CDR3nt: TGTGCCAGCAGCTTGGCCAGAGGGACGGCCCTCTACGAGCAGTACTTC; CDR3aa: CASSLARGTALYEQYF
abundance: NA; v_gene: TRBV9; d_gene: NA; j_gene: TRBJ2-6; CDR3nt: TGTGCCAGCAGCGTAGTCGCGGGGTCACACGGAAAAAGCTCTGGGGCCAACGTCCTGACTTTC; CDR3aa: CASSVVAGSHGKSSGANVLTF
abundance: few; v_gene: TRBV7-9; d_gene: NA; j_gene: TRBJ2-2; CDR3nt: TGTGCCAGCAGCCCGGCTCCTGACGGGGAGCTGTTTTTT; CDR3aa: CASSPAPDGELFF
abundance: few; v_gene: TRBV10-3; d_gene: NA; j_gene: TRBJ2-5; CDR3nt: TGTGCCATCAGTGATCCTAGCTCGGGGGAGACCCAGTACTTC; CDR3aa: CAISDPSSGETQYF